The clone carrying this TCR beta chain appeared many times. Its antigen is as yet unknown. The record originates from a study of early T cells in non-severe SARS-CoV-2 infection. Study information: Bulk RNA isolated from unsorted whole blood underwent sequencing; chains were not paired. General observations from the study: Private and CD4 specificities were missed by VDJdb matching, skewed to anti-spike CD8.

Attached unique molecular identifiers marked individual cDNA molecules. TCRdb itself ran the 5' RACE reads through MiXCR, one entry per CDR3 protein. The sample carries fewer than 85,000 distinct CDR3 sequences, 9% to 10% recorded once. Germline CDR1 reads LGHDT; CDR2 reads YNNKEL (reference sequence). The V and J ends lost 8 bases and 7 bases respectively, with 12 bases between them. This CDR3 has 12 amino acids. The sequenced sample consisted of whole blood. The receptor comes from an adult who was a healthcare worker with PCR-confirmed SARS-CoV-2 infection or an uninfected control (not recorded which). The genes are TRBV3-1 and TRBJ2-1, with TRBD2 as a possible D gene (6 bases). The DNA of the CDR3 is TGTGCCAGCGTTAGCGGCGGGAATGAGCAGTTCTTC. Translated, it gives CASVSGGNEQFF.